The T cell receptor (beta chain) described here comes from a study of T cell repertoires in cytomegalovirus infection. As for the study in general: Indicated by public TCR beta signatures were CMV infection and matching HLA type. Overall study results and limits: Predominance within the ex vivo response was attributable to HLA-C-restricted CMV-specific TCR beta clonotypes.

The CDR3 contains 15 residues. The germline V gene has CDR1 LNHDA and CDR2 SQIVND (reference sequence). Trimming left V 4 bases short and J 1 base short, with 12 bases between. This clonotype was detected only a few times. The target antigen is unknown. TCRdb used MiXCR to reprocess the reads, holding one entry per CDR3 protein. Here the sample spans 300,000 to 400,000 distinct CDR3 sequences, about 27% being singletons. V is TRBV19 and J is TRBJ2-3; D is possibly TRBD1 (5 bases). This sample comprised cultured PBMCs, obtained from culture after CMV antigen stimulation. This clonotype was sampled from a human donor in good health (CMV status not recorded). Some clones in this sample may be carry-over from other donors' samples. The CDR3 region is CASSTPGAGTDTQYF. The CDR3, as DNA: TGTGCCAGTAGTACCCCTGGGGCTGGCACAGATACGCAGTATTTT. Drawing the rest from reference TRBV19 and TRBJ2-3, the complete variable domain is DGGITQSPKYLFRKEGQNVTLSCEQNLNHDAMYWYRQDPGQGLRLIYYSQIVNDFQKGDIAEGYSVSREKKESFPLTVTSAQKNPTAFYLCASSTPGAGTDTQYFGPGTRLTVL.